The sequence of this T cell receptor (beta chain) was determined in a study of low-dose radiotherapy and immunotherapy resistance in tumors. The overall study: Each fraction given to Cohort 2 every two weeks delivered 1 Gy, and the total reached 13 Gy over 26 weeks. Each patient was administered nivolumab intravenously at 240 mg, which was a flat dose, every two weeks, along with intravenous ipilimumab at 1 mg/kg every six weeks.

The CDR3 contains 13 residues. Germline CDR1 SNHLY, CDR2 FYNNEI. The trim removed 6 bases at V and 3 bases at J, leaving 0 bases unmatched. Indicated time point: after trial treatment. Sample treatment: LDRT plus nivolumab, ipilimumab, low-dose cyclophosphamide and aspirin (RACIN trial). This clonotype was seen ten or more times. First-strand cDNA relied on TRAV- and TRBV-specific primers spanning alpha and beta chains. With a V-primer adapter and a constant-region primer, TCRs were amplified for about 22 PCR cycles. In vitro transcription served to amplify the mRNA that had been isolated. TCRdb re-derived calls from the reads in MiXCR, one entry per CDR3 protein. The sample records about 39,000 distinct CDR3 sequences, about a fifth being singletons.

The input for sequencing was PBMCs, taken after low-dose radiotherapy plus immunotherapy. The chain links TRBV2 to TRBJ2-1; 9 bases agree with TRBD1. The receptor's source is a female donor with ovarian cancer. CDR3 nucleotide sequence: TGTGCCAGCAGGGACAGGGGCTACAATGAGCAGTTCTTC. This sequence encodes CASRDRGYNEQFF.